The next 3 T cell receptor beta chains were all read from a single sample in a study of cytomegalovirus exposure and HLA in healthy donors. Primers: 60 Vbeta forward and 13 Jbeta reverse. Assay: immunoSEQ multiplex PCR; the TCRdb copy retains only in-frame clones and omits some. Found here are roughly 100,000 clones, approximately 81% of them singletons; the top ten hold approximately 1.3%. The sequenced material came from PBMCs. These receptors originate from a young man in good health and CMV-seronegative.

The chain employs TRBV19 and TRBJ1-5; weak D call: TRBD1 (6 bases). V lost 4 bases to trimming and J lost 0 bases, with 16 bases between them. This CDR3 region has 17 residues. In germline, CDR1 is LNHDA, CDR2 SQIVND (reference sequence). CDR3: CASSKQITGYSNQPQHF. The CDR3 DNA follows: TGTGCCAGTAGTAAACAGATAACAGGGTATAGCAATCAGCCCCAGCATTTT.

This sequence joins TRBV27 and TRBJ1-1; 8 bases map to TRBD1. The CDR3 has 14 amino acids. J lost 6 bases, V lost 3 bases, and 6 bases had no gene match. The germline CDR1 and CDR2 sequences are MNHEY and SMNVEV (reference sequence). CDR3 sequence reads: CASSFRDRTAEAFF. The CDR3 nucleotides read TGTGCCAGCAGTTTTCGGGACAGGACCGCTGAAGCTTTCTTT.

V is TRBV5-4 and J is TRBJ2-5, with 8 positions matching TRBD2. The germline V gene encodes CDR1 SGHNT and CDR2 YYREEE (reference sequence). J lost 5 bases, V lost 0 bases, and 9 bases had no gene match. CDR3 size: 16 residues. The CDR3 sequence: CASSLEPGLAEETQYF. DNA for the CDR3: TGTGCCAGCAGCTTGGAGCCCGGACTAGCTGAGGAGACCCAGTACTTC. The full variable domain, in which reference TRBV5-4 and TRBJ2-5 provide the parts outside the CDR3, is ETGVTQSPTHLIKTRGQQVTLRCSSQSGHNTVSWYQQALGQGPQFIFQYYREEENGRGNFPPRFSGLQFPNYSSELNVNALELDDSALYLCASSLEPGLAEETQYFGPGTRLLVL.